This entry lists 14 T cell receptor beta chains sequenced from one sample in a study of cytomegalovirus exposure and HLA in healthy donors. Primers included in the PCR were 60 Vbeta and 13 Jbeta primers. Data came from immunoSEQ multiplex PCR; TCRdb stores just in-frame clones and leaves some out. This sample has roughly 110,000 clones, with around 74% found just once. Specimen: PBMCs. The receptors were sampled from a man aged 25 to 40 in good health and CMV-seropositive.

There are a few counts of this clone. The V gene is TRBV6-6, the J gene TRBJ2-4; D may be TRBD2 (6 bases). This CDR3 is built from 14 residues. Germline CDR1 MNHNY, CDR2 SVGAGI (reference sequence). The V end lost 7 bases, the J end lost 5 bases, and 15 bases lay between the germline ends. The CDR3 DNA follows: TGTGCCAGCACCCCCGGGAGTACCGAAAACATTCAGTACTTC. This gives the protein CASTPGSTENIQYF.

V gene TRBV19 combines with J gene TRBJ1-1, with D unclear. V was cut by 4 bases and J by 4 bases, with 16 bases left in between. Germline V lookup: CDR1 LNHDA, CDR2 SQIVND (reference sequence). The CDR3 runs to 15 residues. In nucleotides, the CDR3 is TGTGCCAGTAGTAGGTCGTCCGCGGGAGGCACTGAAGCTTTCTTT. Protein product: CASSRSSAGGTEAFF.

This clone was counted a few times. The rearrangement uses TRBV5-1 and TRBJ2-2, with 9 bases that match TRBD1. CDR1 is SGHRS, CDR2 YFSETQ, per germline. The V and J ends lost 4 bases and 4 bases, in that order; junction bases with no gene match: 5. CDR3 length equals 15 residues. The CDR3: CASSIGQGSTGELFF. The CDR3 coding sequence is TGCGCCAGCAGCATCGGACAGGGGAGCACCGGGGAGCTGTTTTTT.

The chain is built from TRBV9 and TRBJ1-2; D might be TRBD1 (6 bases). The CDR3 runs 14 residues. Germline CDR1 SGDLS, CDR2 YYNGEE. V was clipped by 0 bases and J by 3 bases, with 9 bases between them. The CDR3 here is CASSVGDTDYGYTF. As DNA, the CDR3 is TGTGCCAGCAGCGTAGGGGACACGGACTATGGCTACACCTTC. The full variable domain, in which reference TRBV9 and TRBJ1-2 provide the parts outside the CDR3, is DSGVTQTPKHLITATGQRVTLRCSPRSGDLSVYWYQQSLDQGLQFLIQYYNGEERAKGNILERFSAQQFPDLHSELNLSSLELGDSALYFCASSVGDTDYGYTFGSGTRLTVV.

The rearrangement links TRBV15 to TRBJ1-2; D gene uncertain. Per the germline V gene, CDR1 is LNHNV and CDR2 is YYDKDF (reference sequence). The CDR3 runs 16 residues. V was cut by 0 bases and J by 4 bases, with 15 bases left in between. The DNA for the CDR3 is TGTGCCACCAGCAGAGATGGAGAGGGATCCCTCTATGGCTACACCTTC. Translated: CATSRDGEGSLYGYTF.

On this clone: It differs at one base from a far larger clone, so likely a read error. In the same sample, other DNA sequences code for this CDR3. The rearrangement joins TRBV5-1 to TRBJ1-5, with a possible D match to TRBD1 (6 bases). The CDR3 is 14 amino acids. Germline V gene sequence: CDR1 SGHRS, CDR2 YFSETQ. With 0 bases removed from V and 7 bases from J, the gap between germline ends came to 11 bases. The CDR3 loop reads CASSLGPGEQPQHF. DNA of the CDR3: TGCGCCAGCAGCTTGGGCCCAGGGGAACAGCCCCAGCATTTT.

The rearrangement joins TRBV5-1 to TRBJ1-1, with D possibly matching TRBD1 (5 bases). The length of the CDR3 is 16 residues. Between the trimmed V and J ends, which lost 2 bases and 1 base, there was a span of 15 bases. The V gene's germline CDR1 is SGHRS and CDR2 YFSETQ. CDR3 residues: CASSFDPTGANTEAFF. The CDR3 DNA follows: TGCGCCAGCAGCTTTGACCCTACAGGAGCGAACACTGAAGCTTTCTTT.

The chain carries TRBV29-1 and TRBJ2-1; 8 nucleotides align to TRBD2. The J segment lost 6 bases and the V segment lost 4 bases, leaving 14 bases of the junction unmatched. This CDR3 contains 16 residues. Germline V lookup: CDR1 SQVTM, CDR2 ANQGSEA. The CDR3 loop is CSVGTLGTRKPNEQFF. For the CDR3, the DNA is TGCAGCGTTGGGACCTTAGGGACTAGGAAACCCAATGAGCAGTTCTTC.

This clone was detected a few times. The chain is built from TRBV28 and TRBJ2-1, with 11 positions matching TRBD2. The CDR3 runs to 17 residues. Germline values: CDR1 MDHEN, CDR2 SYDVKM. Trimming took 3 bases from V and 4 from J; bases not matched to a gene: 8. The CDR3 spells CASSLAFGTSGYNEQFF. The CDR3 nucleotides read TGTGCCAGCAGTTTGGCATTTGGGACTAGCGGTTACAATGAGCAGTTCTTC.

The chain combines TRBV29-1 with TRBJ2-7, with D possibly being TRBD2 (6 bases). Trimming shortened V by 5 bases and J by 2 bases, and 16 bases separated the two germline ends. Germline assignment: CDR1 SQVTM and CDR2 ANQGSEA. CDR3 length equals 14 residues. This chain's CDR3 is CSVLKGTSTYEQYF. Written as DNA, the CDR3 is TGCAGCGTTCTAAAAGGGACTTCTACCTACGAGCAGTACTTC.

This clone occurred a few times. The chain carries TRBV2 and TRBJ1-2; 7 nucleotides align to TRBD1. The CDR3 is 15 amino acids. V dropped 3 bases and J dropped 2; count of bases not matched to a gene: 6. CDR1 and CDR2 (germline): SNHLY, FYNNEI. The CDR3 here is CASSDQGVANYGYTF. CDR3 DNA: TGTGCCAGCAGTGACCAGGGGGTCGCAAACTATGGCTACACCTTC.

This chain joins TRBV2 and TRBJ2-4, with D perhaps TRBD1 (6 bases). CDR3 length: 14 residues. Germline CDR1 and CDR2: SNHLY and FYNNEI. V lost 6 bases and J lost 5, with 14 bases in between. CDR3: CASRGHRTQNIQYF. CDR3 coding DNA: TGTGCCAGCAGGGGACATCGGACCCAAAACATTCAGTACTTC.

The chain uses TRBV7-9 and TRBJ2-2, with 9 nucleotides matching TRBD2. The germline gives CDR1 SEHNR, CDR2 FQNEAQ (reference sequence). With 4 bases clipped from V and 4 bases from J, the junction kept 10 bases outside the gene matches. This CDR3 has 17 amino acids. CDR3: CASSSELGLARTGELFF. The CDR3 coding sequence is TGTGCCAGCAGCTCCGAACTGGGACTAGCACGCACCGGGGAGCTGTTTTTT.

This clone appeared a few times. The chain carries TRBV15 and TRBJ1-2; 11 nucleotides align to TRBD1. CDR3 size: 15 residues. V lost 5 bases and J lost 4; bases outside the gene matches: 6. Looked up from germline, CDR1 is LNHNV and CDR2 is YYDKDF (reference sequence). The CDR3 region is CATSGWDRGGYGYTF. The CDR3 DNA sequence: TGTGCCACCAGCGGATGGGACAGGGGGGGCTATGGCTACACCTTC.